Presented here are 10 T cell receptor beta chains from one specimen sequenced in a study of blood T cell repertoires in COVID-19. TCRdb keeps only in-frame clones here, not all; method: immunoSEQ multiplex PCR. Of about 170,000 clones listed, roughly 91% are singletons. Sequenced material: peripheral blood. Receptor source: a man between 18 and 35 years old with COVID-19, enrolled during active disease.

Points on this clone: The germline gene is not matched at one end of the junction; a read error may be the cause. Here the CDR3 reads CASRPTGTIEGKLLF. The CDR3 nucleotides are TGCGCCAGCAGGCCCACCGGGACAATCGAAGGAAAACTGCTTTTT. V gene TRBV3-1 (or the pseudogene TRBV3-2) combines with J gene TRBJ1-4, with D possibly TRBD1 on 6 matching bases. Germline V gene data show CDR1 as LGHDT and CDR2 as YNNKEL (reference sequence). The CDR3 has 15 residues.

This chain uses TRBV10-2 with TRBJ2-5; D may be TRBD1 (5 bases). This CDR3 has 15 amino acids. Germline lookup yields CDR1 WSHSY and CDR2 SAAADI. V was cut by 3 bases and J by 1 base, with 12 bases left in between. The CDR3 spells CASSDRQKLQETQYF. The CDR3 nucleotides are TGCGCCAGCAGTGATCGACAGAAACTCCAAGAGACCCAGTACTTC.

The chain recombines TRBV10-3 with TRBJ2-7, with 9 bases fitting TRBD2. Trimming removed 0 bases from V and 3 bases from J; junction bases left unmatched: 0. This CDR3 comprises 14 residues. CDR1 ENHRY and CDR2 SYGVKD come from the germline V gene. The CDR3 protein is CAISESTSGYEQYF. The DNA of the CDR3 is TGTGCCATCAGTGAGTCGACTAGCGGCTACGAGCAGTACTTC.

V is TRBV29-1 and J is TRBJ2-1; 8 nucleotides match TRBD2. After removal of 4 bases from V and 7 bases from J, the junction contained 9 bases not matched to a gene. CDR1 SQVTM and CDR2 ANQGSEA come from the germline V gene. The CDR3 is made up of 14 amino acids. DNA of the CDR3: TGCAGCGTTGGGGCGGGAGGAATAGGGAATGAGCAGTTCTTC. Its protein is CSVGAGGIGNEQFF.

This chain uses TRBV6-5 with TRBJ1-2, with D unresolved. CDR3 size: 13 residues. Looked up from germline, CDR1 is MNHEY and CDR2 is SVGAGI. V lost 2 bases and J lost 2, with 6 bases in between. CDR3 region: CASSYTANYGYTF. In nucleotides, the CDR3 is TGTGCCAGCAGTTACACCGCGAACTATGGCTACACCTTC.

This clone was detected once. The gene calls are TRBV29-1 and TRBJ2-5, with D uncertain. V lost 5 bases to trimming and J lost 5 bases, with 12 bases between them. Germline V gene sequence: CDR1 SQVTM, CDR2 ANQGSEA. The CDR3 is 12 residues long. DNA of the CDR3: TGCAGCGTTCACGGCGGTCGGGAGACCCAGTACTTC. The encoded protein is CSVHGGRETQYF.

The chain has TRBV6-6 and TRBJ2-1; weak D call: TRBD1 (6 bases). Per the germline V gene, CDR1 is MNHNY and CDR2 is SVGAGI (reference sequence). The CDR3 sequence is 15 residues long. The ends were cut back, 8 bases at V and 2 bases at J, with 16 bases in the middle. As DNA, the CDR3 is TGTGCCAGCCAAGGGCTCAGGGGTACCTACAATGAGCAGTTCTTC. Amino acids: CASQGLRGTYNEQFF.

V is TRBV19 and J is TRBJ1-1, with TRBD1 matching 7 bases. The V gene's germline CDR1 is LNHDA and CDR2 SQIVND (reference sequence). V shed 5 bases and J 8 bases; nucleotides not matched to a gene: 5. CDR3 length: 12 amino acids. CDR3: CASSPRDREAFF. The CDR3 nucleotides are TGTGCCAGTAGTCCAAGGGACAGAGAAGCTTTCTTT.

V gene TRBV5-1 combines with J gene TRBJ1-2, with 7 positions matching TRBD1. V was clipped by 4 bases and J by 3 bases; unmatched bases: 6. Germline-derived CDR1 and CDR2 are SGHRS and YFSETQ. CDR3 length: 14 residues. The CDR3 sequence: CASSRIQGDYGYTF. The CDR3 nucleotides are TGCGCCAGCAGCCGGATCCAGGGGGACTATGGCTACACCTTC.

The rearrangement joins TRBV12-3 or TRBV12-4 to TRBJ1-2; the D is unclear. The ends were cut back, 3 bases at V and 2 bases at J, with 7 bases in the middle. CDR3 size: 13 residues. The CDR3 protein is CASSFRGNYGYTF. The CDR3 DNA follows: TGTGCCAGCAGTTTCCGGGGAAACTATGGCTACACCTTC.